These 24 T cell receptor beta chains were sequenced from one sample in a study of T cell repertoires in aging, cancer and after chemotherapy. Rearranged V-D-J TRB sequences were amplified with a mixed TRB-A/B primer pool. TCRdb recomputed calls from the multiplex PCR reads with MiXCR, one row per CDR3 protein. Among approximately 6,400 distinct CDR3 sequences listed, around 36% were seen once. Peripheral blood genomic DNA, not sorted cells or RNA, was the template. Sequencing input: blood. The receptors derive from a human donor in good health.

CDR3 bases: TGTGCCAGTAGTACCCTCGGGGGGTTCATCGGCTATGGCTACACCTTC. Translated: CASSTLGGFIGYGYTF. The V call is TRBV19, the J call TRBJ1-2; D is possibly TRBD1 (5 bases). Germline assignment: CDR1 LNHDA and CDR2 SQIVND (reference sequence). The germline V and J ends were trimmed by 4 bases and 4 bases, with 19 bases remaining between them. The CDR3 is 16 amino acids. Filled out from reference TRBV19 and TRBJ1-2, the complete variable domain reads DGGITQSPKYLFRKEGQNVTLSCEQNLNHDAMYWYRQDPGQGLRLIYYSQIVNDFQKGDIAEGYSVSREKKESFPLTVTSAQKNPTAFYLCASSTLGGFIGYGYTFGSGTRLTVV.

The rearrangement joins TRBV27 to TRBJ1-1, with 8 bases identical to TRBD1. The ends lost 5 bases at V and 0 bases at J; junction bases unmatched: 5. Germline CDR1 is MNHEY and CDR2 is SMNVEV (reference sequence). CDR3 length equals 15 residues. The CDR3 loop is CASSPRTGLNTEAFF. CDR3 nucleotides: TGTGCCAGCAGTCCAAGGACAGGGCTGAACACTGAAGCTTTCTTT.

This sequence joins TRBV5-1 and TRBJ2-1, with TRBD2 as a possible D gene (6 bases). Trimming took off 0 bases at V and 0 bases at J, with 13 bases between the two ends. The CDR3 has 17 residues. In germline, CDR1 is SGHRS, CDR2 YFSETQ. DNA of the CDR3: TGCGCCAGCAGCTTGGGGGGTAGCGGCTTCTCCTACAATGAGCAGTTCTTC. The encoded protein is CASSLGGSGFSYNEQFF.

J is TRBJ1-5 and V is TRBV12-3 or TRBV12-4; perhaps TRBD1 as D (5 bases). With 7 bases removed from V and 4 bases from J, the gap between germline ends came to 11 bases. The CDR3 contains 13 residues. The CDR3 here is CASTYGGNQPQHF. The CDR3 DNA follows: TGTGCCAGCACCTATGGGGGTAATCAGCCCCAGCATTTT.

The V and J genes are TRBV19 and TRBJ1-1, with D uncertain. Germline CDR1 and CDR2: LNHDA and SQIVND (reference sequence). CDR3 length: 13 residues. The V end was cut by 5 bases, the J end by 1 base, with 8 bases between. The CDR3 DNA reads TGTGCCAGTAGTTTAAGACAGAACACTGAAGCTTTCTTT. Its translation: CASSLRQNTEAFF.

The chain combines TRBV6-5 with TRBJ2-7; no reliable D call. The germline gives CDR1 MNHEY, CDR2 SVGAGI. CDR3 size: 11 residues. V dropped 3 bases and J dropped 2 bases, with 2 bases sitting between them. The CDR3, as DNA: TGTGCCAGCAGTTATGCCTACGAGCAGTACTTC. This codes for CASSYAYEQYF.

The chain carries TRBV29-1 and TRBJ1-4; D is perhaps TRBD1 (6 bases). The CDR3 extends over 16 amino acids. CDR1 and CDR2 from the germline V gene are SQVTM and ANQGSEA. V was pared by 7 bases and J by 2 bases, with 20 bases between. The CDR3 nucleotides read TGCAGCGCTGAGGGATGGGGACAAGGGACTAATGAAAAACTGTTTTTT. Translation gives CSAEGWGQGTNEKLFF.

This clonotype was counted only a few times. The chain carries TRBV7-9 and TRBJ1-2; D is possibly TRBD1 (5 bases). This CDR3 spans 13 amino acids. Germline V gene data show CDR1 as SEHNR and CDR2 as FQNEAQ (reference sequence). Trimming shortened V by 5 bases and J by 6 bases, and 13 bases separated the two germline ends. The CDR3 DNA sequence: TGTGCCAGCAGCCCCCGGGACGGGGATGGCTACACCTTC. It encodes CASSPRDGDGYTF.

The chain carries TRBV7-6 and TRBJ2-1, with 10 bases fitting TRBD2. The CDR3 loop spans 15 amino acids. CDR1 SGHVS and CDR2 FNYEAQ come from the germline V gene. V trimming: 4 bases; J trimming: 2 bases; junction bases outside the gene matches: 2. CDR3 protein: CASSSGTSAYNEQFF. DNA for the CDR3: TGTGCCAGCAGCTCGGGGACTAGCGCCTACAATGAGCAGTTCTTC. Variable domain in full (rest from reference TRBV7-6 and TRBJ2-1): GAGVSQSPRYKVTKRGQDVALRCDPISGHVSLYWYRQALGQGPEFLTYFNYEAQQDKSGLPNDRFSAERPEGSISTLTIQRTEQRDSAMYRCASSSGTSAYNEQFFGPGTRLTVL.

The V and J genes are TRBV6-5 and TRBJ1-6; D remains unclear. Deletions cut 6 bases from V and 7 bases from J, with 10 bases between. The germline gives CDR1 MNHEY, CDR2 SVGAGI. This CDR3 is 13 amino acids long. DNA for the CDR3: TGTGCCAGCAGGCAGACGGTGAATTCACCCCTCCACTTT. This codes for CASRQTVNSPLHF.

The V and J genes are TRBV19 and TRBJ1-5; no clear D. Trimming removed 4 bases from V and 0 bases from J, with 10 bases in between. This CDR3 is 15 amino acids long. Germline V gene lookup returns CDR1 LNHDA and CDR2 SQIVND (reference sequence). The CDR3 region is CASSRESYSNQPQHF. As DNA, the CDR3 is TGTGCCAGTAGTAGAGAAAGCTATAGCAATCAGCCCCAGCATTTT.

In this sample, this clonotype is medium-sized. The chain couples TRBV6-5 to TRBJ1-6, with 8 bases that match TRBD1. CDR3 length: 14 residues. The V gene end was trimmed by 5 bases and the J gene end by 10 bases; junction bases not matched to a gene: 7. Germline-derived CDR1 and CDR2 are MNHEY and SVGAGI. Here the CDR3 reads CASSTRTGYSPLHF. The CDR3 DNA sequence: TGTGCCAGCAGTACGAGGACAGGGTACTCACCCCTCCACTTT.

This sequence joins TRBV27 and TRBJ2-7, with TRBD2 matching over 8 bases. Germline CDR1 MNHEY, CDR2 SMNVEV (reference sequence). This CDR3 spans 16 amino acids. The V gene end was trimmed by 5 bases and the J gene end by 6 bases; junction bases not matched to a gene: 15. The CDR3 coding sequence is TGTGCCAGCAGTCCAACCCCCGGGACTAGGTCGGGCGAGCAGTACTTC. This codes for CASSPTPGTRSGEQYF.

The chain combines TRBV7-2 with TRBJ1-6, with 10 bases identical to TRBD1. V trimming: 4 bases; J trimming: 9 bases; junction bases outside the gene matches: 9. Germline values: CDR1 SGHTA, CDR2 FQGNSA. This CDR3 is built from 16 residues. DNA for the CDR3: TGTGCCAGCAGCTATACCTCGGGGACAGGGGCTTCACCCCTCCACTTT. It yields the protein CASSYTSGTGASPLHF.

To note about this clonotype: A much larger clone differs from this one at a single base, so this may be a read error. V gene TRBV10-3 combines with J gene TRBJ2-7; 8 positions agree with TRBD1. Germline V lookup: CDR1 ENHRY, CDR2 SYGVKD. The CDR3 has 18 residues. Trimming at V came to 10 bases and at J to 1 base, leaving 21 bases not matched to a gene. CDR3 nucleotide sequence: TGTGCCAGCAGCTCCCACGGACTTGGACAGGGATCGTCCTACGAGCAGTACTTC. It encodes CASSSHGLGQGSSYEQYF.

This clonotype has only a few counts. CDR3 sequence: CASSHGADGPGNTIYF. Here the CDR3 DNA reads TGTGCCAGCAGCCACGGAGCCGACGGGCCTGGAAACACCATATATTTT. This chain links TRBV6-2 or TRBV6-3 with TRBJ1-3; D is undetermined. Germline lookup yields CDR1 MNHEY and CDR2 SVGEGT. The germline V and J ends were trimmed by 6 bases and 2 bases, with 17 bases remaining between them. The CDR3 is 16 amino acids.

The gene calls are TRBV11-3 and TRBJ2-7; a weak D match, TRBD1 (6 bases). The CDR3 is made up of 16 amino acids. Germline V gives CDR1 SGHNT, CDR2 YENEEA. With 9 bases removed from V and 0 bases from J, the gap between germline ends came to 21 bases. CDR3 DNA sequence: TGTGCCAGTAGTATAGTGCCAGGGGCGAGCTCCTACGAGCAGTACTTC. Its protein product is CASSIVPGASSYEQYF.

This clonotype was seen only a few times. The chain is built from TRBV6-2 or TRBV6-3 and TRBJ2-2; tentative D call: TRBD1 (5 bases). The CDR3 is 16 amino acids. V was trimmed by 0 bases and J by 1 base, leaving 9 bases between them. CDR1 MNHEY and CDR2 SVGEGT come from the germline V gene. The DNA of the CDR3 is TGTGCCAGCAGTTACTCGACAGACTTGAACACCGGGGAGCTGTTTTTT. Protein sequence: CASSYSTDLNTGELFF.

The genes are TRBV6-5 and TRBJ1-5, with unresolved D. The V end was cut by 6 bases, the J end by 6 bases, with 9 bases between. The CDR3 runs to 12 residues. The V gene's germline CDR1 is MNHEY and CDR2 SVGAGI. The CDR3 spells CASRSPPQPQHF. DNA for the CDR3: TGTGCCAGCAGGAGTCCCCCTCAGCCCCAGCATTTT.

V and J are TRBV27 and TRBJ1-4; D perhaps matches TRBD1 (5 bases). Trimming took off 2 bases at V and 5 bases at J, with 9 bases between the two ends. Germline V gene lookup returns CDR1 MNHEY and CDR2 SMNVEV (reference sequence). The CDR3 is made up of 14 amino acids. DNA of the CDR3: TGTGCCAGCAGTTTAGGGGGAAGAAATGAAAAACTGTTTTTT. This translates into CASSLGGRNEKLFF.

This chain links TRBV5-4 with TRBJ1-6; 7 bases line up with TRBD1. Germline trimming cut 4 bases from V and 8 bases from J; bases unmatched to any gene: 9. Germline CDR1 SGHNT, CDR2 YYREEE (reference sequence). The CDR3 has 15 residues. CDR3 sequence (DNA): TGTGCCAGCAGCGGACAGGACAGAATGTATTCACCCCTCCACTTT. Translating gives CASSGQDRMYSPLHF.

By share of the sample, this clonotype is medium-sized. The chain is built from TRBV19 and TRBJ2-2; D not resolved. The CDR3 is 15 residues long. From germline, CDR1 is LNHDA and CDR2 SQIVND (reference sequence). The germline V and J ends were trimmed by 6 bases and 2 bases, with 13 bases remaining between them. In DNA, the CDR3 is TGTGCCAGTAGGGTGGACGGAAGTAACACCGGGGAGCTGTTTTTT. Residues: CASRVDGSNTGELFF.

This clonotype was counted only a few times. V gene TRBV19 combines with J gene TRBJ2-5; TRBD2 might be the D (7 bases). This CDR3 has 13 residues. Germline lookup yields CDR1 LNHDA and CDR2 SQIVND (reference sequence). The V end was cut by 6 bases, the J end by 5 bases, with 13 bases between. This CDR3 is CASSPGEGETQYF. As DNA, the CDR3 is TGTGCCAGTAGCCCAGGGGAGGGGGAGACCCAGTACTTC.

The table lists this clonotype with a few counts. The chain recombines TRBV7-9 with TRBJ2-7; D is unresolved. The CDR3 is made up of 15 amino acids. Per the germline V gene, CDR1 is SEHNR and CDR2 is FQNEAQ (reference sequence). Trimming took off 4 bases at V and 3 bases at J, with 16 bases between the two ends. Written as DNA, the CDR3 is TGTGCCAGCAGCTCCCCAGCCGCGGCACTCTACGAGCAGTACTTC. Translation: CASSSPAAALYEQYF.